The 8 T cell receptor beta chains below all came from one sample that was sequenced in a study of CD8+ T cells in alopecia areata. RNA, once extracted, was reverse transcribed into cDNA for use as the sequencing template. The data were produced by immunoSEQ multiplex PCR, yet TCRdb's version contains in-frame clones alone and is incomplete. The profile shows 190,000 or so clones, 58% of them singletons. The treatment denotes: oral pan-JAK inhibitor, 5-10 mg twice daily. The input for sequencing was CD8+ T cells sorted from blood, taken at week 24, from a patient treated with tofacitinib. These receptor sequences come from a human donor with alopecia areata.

CDR3 residues: CASGGAGIYNEQFF. CDR3 DNA sequence: TGTGCCAGCGGGGGGGCTGGTATCTACAATGAGCAGTTCTTC. The rearrangement uses TRBV19 and TRBJ2-1; TRBD2 matches 8 bases. The V gene's germline CDR1 is LNHDA and CDR2 SQIVND (reference sequence). V shed 9 bases and J 3 bases; nucleotides not matched to a gene: 7. This CDR3 is built from 14 residues.

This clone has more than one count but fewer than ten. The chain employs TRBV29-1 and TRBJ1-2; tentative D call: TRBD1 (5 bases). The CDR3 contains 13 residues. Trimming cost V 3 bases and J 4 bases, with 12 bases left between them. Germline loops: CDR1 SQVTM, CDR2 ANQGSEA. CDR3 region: CSVDGGSIYGYTF. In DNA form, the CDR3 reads TGCAGCGTTGATGGGGGGTCGATCTATGGCTACACCTTC.

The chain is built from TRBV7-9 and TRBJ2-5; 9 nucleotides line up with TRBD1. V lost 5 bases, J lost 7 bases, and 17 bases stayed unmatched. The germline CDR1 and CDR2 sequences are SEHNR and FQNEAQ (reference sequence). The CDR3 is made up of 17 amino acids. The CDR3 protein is CASSPGPDRGTKWTQYF. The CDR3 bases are TGTGCCAGCAGCCCAGGGCCAGACAGGGGGACCAAGTGGACCCAGTACTTC.

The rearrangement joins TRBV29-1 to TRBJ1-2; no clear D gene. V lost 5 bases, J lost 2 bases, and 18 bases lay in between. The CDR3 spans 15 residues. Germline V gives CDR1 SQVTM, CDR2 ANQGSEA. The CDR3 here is CSVYGSRGRNYGYTF. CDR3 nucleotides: TGCAGCGTTTACGGGTCCCGGGGAAGAAACTATGGCTACACCTTC.

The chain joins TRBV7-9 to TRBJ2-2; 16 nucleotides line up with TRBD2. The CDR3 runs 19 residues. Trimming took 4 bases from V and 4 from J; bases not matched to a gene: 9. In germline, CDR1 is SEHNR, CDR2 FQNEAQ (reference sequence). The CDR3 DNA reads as TGTGCCAGCAGCTCGCCGGGACTAGCGGGGGGGCGCGGCACCGGGGAGCTGTTTTTT. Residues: CASSSPGLAGGRGTGELFF. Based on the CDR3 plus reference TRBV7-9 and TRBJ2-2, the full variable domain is DTGVSQNPRHKITKRGQNVTFRCDPISEHNRLYWYRQTLGQGPEFLTYFQNEAQLEKSRLLSDRFSAERPKGSFSTLEIQRTEQGDSAMYLCASSSPGLAGGRGTGELFFGEGSRLTVL.

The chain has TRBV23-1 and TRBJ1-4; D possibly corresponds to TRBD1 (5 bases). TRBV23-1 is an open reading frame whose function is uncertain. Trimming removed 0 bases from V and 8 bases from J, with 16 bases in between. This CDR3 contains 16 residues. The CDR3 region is CASSQSRPGPSEKLFF. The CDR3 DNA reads TGCGCCAGCAGTCAATCACGTCCAGGGCCTTCGGAAAAACTGTTTTTT.

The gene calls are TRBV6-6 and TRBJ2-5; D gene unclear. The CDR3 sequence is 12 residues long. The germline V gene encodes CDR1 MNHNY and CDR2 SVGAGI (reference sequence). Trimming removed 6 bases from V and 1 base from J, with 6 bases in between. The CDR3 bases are TGTGCCAGCAGCCGGACCCAAGAGACCCAGTACTTC. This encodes CASSRTQETQYF.

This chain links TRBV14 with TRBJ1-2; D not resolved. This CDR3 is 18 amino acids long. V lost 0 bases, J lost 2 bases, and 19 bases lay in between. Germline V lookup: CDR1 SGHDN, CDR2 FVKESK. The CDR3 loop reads CASSQDYLREGKNYGYTF. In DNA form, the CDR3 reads TGTGCCAGCAGCCAAGACTATCTACGGGAAGGAAAAAACTATGGCTACACCTTC.